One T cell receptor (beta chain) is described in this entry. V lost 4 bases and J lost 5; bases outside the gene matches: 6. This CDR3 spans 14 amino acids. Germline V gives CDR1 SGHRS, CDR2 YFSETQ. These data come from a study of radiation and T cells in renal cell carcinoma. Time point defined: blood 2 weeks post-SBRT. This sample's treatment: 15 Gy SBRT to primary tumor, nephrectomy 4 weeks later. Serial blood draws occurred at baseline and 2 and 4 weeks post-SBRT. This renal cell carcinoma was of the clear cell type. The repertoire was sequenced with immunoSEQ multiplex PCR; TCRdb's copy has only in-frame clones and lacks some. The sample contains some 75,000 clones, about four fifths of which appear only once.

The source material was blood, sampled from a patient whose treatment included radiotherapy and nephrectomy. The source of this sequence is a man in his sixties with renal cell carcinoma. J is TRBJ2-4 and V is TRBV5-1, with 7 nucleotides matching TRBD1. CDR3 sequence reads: CASSDDREQNIQYF. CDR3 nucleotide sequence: TGCGCCAGCAGCGATGACAGGGAGCAAAACATTCAGTACTTC.